The T cell receptor beta chain described here comes from a study of hypomethylating agent response in myelodysplastic syndrome. Whole-study context: Patients with neither complete response nor hematologic improvement were classed non-responders.

The CDR3 length is 14 residues. Germline-derived CDR1 and CDR2 are MNHNY and SVGAGI (reference sequence). Trimming took 2 bases from V and 0 from J, leaving 5 bases between them. This table comes from immunoSEQ multiplex PCR, and its TCRdb copy is limited to in-frame clones, with some not included. The sample consists of under 1,000 clones, roughly 80% of them appearing once. The rearrangement joins TRBV6-6 to TRBJ1-5; no reliable D call. This TCR was sampled from a human donor with myelodysplastic syndrome. Sequencing was performed on bone marrow, taken before or after starting hypomethylating agent treatment for myelodysplastic syndrome (not recorded which). CDR3 nucleotides: TGTGCCAGCAGTTACGAGGGTAGCAATCAGCCCCAGCATTTT. Translated, it gives CASSYEGSNQPQHF.